Below are 21 T cell receptor beta chains sequenced from a single sample in a study of cytomegalovirus exposure and HLA in healthy donors. The primer mix had 60 Vbeta and 13 Jbeta primers. TCRdb's table, derived via immunoSEQ multiplex PCR, lists solely in-frame clones and lacks some. The repertoire has about 130,000 clones, around 83% of them found once; the top ten carry 1% to 1.5%. The sequencing input was PBMCs. The receptor source for this set is a girl aged 2 to 10 in good health and CMV-seronegative.

This chain connects TRBV30 to TRBJ2-1, with a weak D call TRBD2 (5 bases). Germline values: CDR1 GTSNPN, CDR2 SVGIG (reference sequence). V lost 2 bases, J lost 2 bases, and 16 bases lay in between. The CDR3 length is 16 residues. The DNA for the CDR3 is TGTGCCTGGAGTTCCAGCTACGGGGATGCCTACAATGAGCAGTTCTTC. The encoded protein is CAWSSSYGDAYNEQFF.

This chain links TRBV4-3 with TRBJ1-1; TRBD1 aligns across 9 bases. With 5 bases clipped from V and 2 bases from J, the junction kept 9 bases outside the gene matches. CDR3 length: 16 amino acids. The V gene's germline CDR1 is LGHNA and CDR2 YSLEER. Written as DNA, the CDR3 is TGCGCCAGCAGCAGAAAACCGGGACAGGGAAACACTGAAGCTTTCTTT. This translates into CASSRKPGQGNTEAFF.

The chain recombines TRBV27 with TRBJ2-3; D might be TRBD2 (6 bases). The CDR3 has 18 residues. Trimming took 2 bases from V and 1 from J, leaving 19 bases between them. Germline V gene data show CDR1 as MNHEY and CDR2 as SMNVEV (reference sequence). The CDR3 DNA follows: TGTGCCAGCAGTTTAATAGGGACTGCCGCGCGGGGCACAGATACGCAGTATTTT. This sequence encodes CASSLIGTAARGTDTQYF.

The chain carries TRBV19 and TRBJ2-4, with TRBD2 identical over 10 bases. V was clipped by 6 bases and J by 13 bases; unmatched bases: 15. Germline lookup yields CDR1 LNHDA and CDR2 SQIVND (reference sequence). CDR3 length: 15 amino acids. The CDR3 spells CASRETAGLALLQYF. The DNA of the CDR3 is TGTGCCAGTAGGGAAACCGCGGGACTAGCGTTGCTACAGTACTTC.

The chain links TRBV4-2 to TRBJ2-3; 9 positions match TRBD2. After removal of 0 bases from V and 4 bases from J, the junction contained 8 bases not matched to a gene. Germline CDR1 reads LGHNA; CDR2 reads YNFKEQ. The CDR3 runs 17 residues. The CDR3 here is CASSQETQTSGADTQYF. CDR3 sequence (DNA): TGTGCCAGCAGCCAAGAGACTCAGACTAGCGGTGCAGATACGCAGTATTTT.

The V call is TRBV25-1, the J call TRBJ2-1; TRBD1 matches at 10 bases. With V trimmed by 2 bases and J by 2 bases, 0 bases remained unmatched. Germline loops: CDR1 MGHDK, CDR2 SYGVNS. The CDR3 has 15 residues. The CDR3 bases are TGTGCCAGCAGTGAAGGACAGGGGGCCTACAATGAGCAGTTCTTC. This codes for CASSEGQGAYNEQFF.

The J gene is TRBJ2-5, the V gene TRBV4-2, with 9 nucleotides matching TRBD2. Looked up from germline, CDR1 is LGHNA and CDR2 is YNFKEQ. The CDR3 length is 16 residues. With V trimmed by 0 bases and J by 0 bases, 2 bases remained unmatched. CDR3 in amino acids: CASSQELAGYQETQYF. The CDR3 DNA reads TGTGCCAGCAGCCAAGAGCTAGCGGGATACCAAGAGACCCAGTACTTC.

The chain links TRBV11-2 to TRBJ2-4; D remains unclear. The CDR3 has 17 residues. CDR1 and CDR2 (germline): SGHAT, FQNNGV. V lost 3 bases and J 3 bases, leaving 18 bases between the germline ends. The CDR3 bases are TGTGCCAGCAGCTTTGCATATTTAGGCCCGGGCAAAAACATTCAGTACTTC. Its translation: CASSFAYLGPGKNIQYF. Full variable domain (outside the CDR3, taken from reference TRBV11-2 and TRBJ2-4): EAGVAQSPRYKIIEKRQSVAFWCNPISGHATLYWYQQILGQGPKLLIQFQNNGVVDDSQLPKDRFSAERLKGVDSTLKIQPAKLEDSAVYLCASSFAYLGPGKNIQYFGAGTRLSVL.

This clone came up a few times. V is TRBV28 and J is TRBJ2-7; 7 bases are a match to TRBD2. The CDR3 runs 14 residues. V dropped 5 bases and J dropped 2; count of bases not matched to a gene: 6. The V gene's germline CDR1 is MDHEN and CDR2 SYDVKM. The CDR3 protein is CASSRIRGAYEQYF. CDR3 in DNA: TGTGCCAGCAGTCGAATCCGGGGGGCCTACGAGCAGTACTTC. The full variable domain, in which reference TRBV28 and TRBJ2-7 provide the parts outside the CDR3, is DVKVTQSSRYLVKRTGEKVFLECVQDMDHENMFWYRQDPGLGLRLIYFSYDVKMKEKGDIPEGYSVSREKKERFSLILESASTNQTSMYLCASSRIRGAYEQYFGPGTRLTVT.

There are a few counts of this clone. This rearrangement joins TRBV13 to TRBJ1-1, with D possibly matching TRBD1 (5 bases). Trimming cost V 10 bases and J 1 base, with 13 bases left between them. CDR1 and CDR2 (germline): PRHDT, FYEKMQ (reference sequence). CDR3 length equals 13 residues. CDR3 residues: CATGDSGNTEAFF. CDR3 bases: TGTGCCACCGGGGACTCTGGGAACACTGAAGCTTTCTTT.

V usage is TRBV28 and J usage is TRBJ1-2; TRBD1 matches at 10 bases. V dropped 4 bases and J dropped 4; count of bases not matched to a gene: 12. The CDR3 contains 17 residues. CDR1 is MDHEN and CDR2 is SYDVKM in the germline V gene. The CDR3, as DNA: TGTGCCAGCAGTTCGGGACTGACAGGGGGCGTCAGCTATGGCTACACCTTC. This sequence encodes CASSSGLTGGVSYGYTF.

This clone was found a few times. The rearrangement uses TRBV2 and TRBJ1-6, with TRBD1 identical over 10 bases. There are 20 residues in the CDR3. The V segment lost 6 bases and the J segment 5 bases; nucleotides outside the gene matches: 19. Germline V gives CDR1 SNHLY, CDR2 FYNNEI. The CDR3 protein is CASSRESTGGLIPDNSPLHF. CDR3 DNA: TGTGCCAGCAGCCGAGAATCGACAGGGGGCCTTATCCCCGATAATTCACCCCTCCACTTT.

The chain recombines TRBV27 with TRBJ2-2; the D gene is possibly TRBD1 (6 bases). V was clipped by 6 bases and J by 3 bases, with 14 bases between them. The germline V gene has CDR1 MNHEY and CDR2 SMNVEV (reference sequence). The CDR3 loop spans 15 amino acids. The CDR3 sequence: CASRQTGWYTGELFF. CDR3 nucleotide sequence: TGTGCCAGCAGACAAACAGGGTGGTACACCGGGGAGCTGTTTTTT.

The chain combines TRBV28 with TRBJ1-2, with TRBD1 matching over 8 bases. The ends lost 5 bases at V and 8 bases at J; junction bases unmatched: 10. The CDR3 has 14 amino acids. In germline, CDR1 is MDHEN, CDR2 SYDVKM. The CDR3 nucleotides are TGTGCCAGCAGTCTCAATCAGGGGGCGCGCGGCTACACCTTC. Protein: CASSLNQGARGYTF.

Only a few counts were recorded for this clone. This chain joins TRBV10-3 and TRBJ1-5; D perhaps matches TRBD1 (5 bases). The CDR3 runs to 13 residues. The V and J ends lost 6 bases and 7 bases respectively, with 13 bases between them. Germline assignment: CDR1 ENHRY and CDR2 SYGVKD. In nucleotides, the CDR3 is TGTGCCATCAGGGGACTGCCCGACCAGCCCCAGCATTTT. As protein: CAIRGLPDQPQHF.

This clone was counted once. The chain links TRBV7-2 to TRBJ2-2; 14 nucleotides align to TRBD2. J gave up 2 bases and V 5 bases, and 7 bases lay outside the gene matches. The CDR3 loop spans 18 amino acids. Germline V gene lookup returns CDR1 SGHTA and CDR2 FQGNSA. CDR3 amino acids: CASSPGLAGGLNTGELFF. DNA of the CDR3: TGTGCCAGCAGCCCCGGACTAGCGGGGGGATTAAACACCGGGGAGCTGTTTTTT.

The V gene is TRBV4-1, the J gene TRBJ2-2; TRBD2 agrees at 12 bases. Germline V gene sequence: CDR1 MGHRA, CDR2 YSYEKL. CDR3 length equals 17 residues. The J segment lost 0 bases and the V segment lost 4 bases, leaving 3 bases of the junction unmatched. CDR3 in DNA: TGCGCCAGCAGCCCCAGGACTAGCGGGGCGAACACCGGGGAGCTGTTTTTT. It translates to CASSPRTSGANTGELFF.

The rearrangement links TRBV27 to TRBJ2-1, with 10 bases matching TRBD2. The J segment lost 2 bases and the V segment lost 6 bases, leaving 4 bases of the junction unmatched. Per the germline V gene, CDR1 is MNHEY and CDR2 is SMNVEV (reference sequence). The CDR3 has 15 amino acids. The CDR3 spells CASRVAGGPYNEQFF. The CDR3 DNA is TGTGCCAGCAGGGTAGCGGGAGGACCCTACAATGAGCAGTTCTTC.

The chain recombines TRBV13 with TRBJ2-7; 10 bases align to TRBD2. The CDR3 spans 16 residues. With V trimmed by 5 bases and J by 0 bases, 7 bases remained unmatched. Germline V gene sequence: CDR1 PRHDT, CDR2 FYEKMQ (reference sequence). CDR3 sequence (DNA): TGTGCCAGCAGCCCCCGACTAGCGGGTATCTCCTACGAGCAGTACTTC. Translating gives CASSPRLAGISYEQYF.

The CDR3 DNA reads TGTGCCAGCAGCTTAGACCCCGACAGGGAACTCTCCTACGAGCAGTACTTC. It encodes CASSLDPDRELSYEQYF. This chain joins TRBV7-9 and TRBJ2-7; TRBD1 matches 7 bases. Germline V gene sequence: CDR1 SEHNR, CDR2 FQNEAQ (reference sequence). The junction had 9 bases not matched to a gene; V was cut back by 1 base and J by 0 bases. The CDR3 contains 17 residues.

This chain connects TRBV7-8 to TRBJ1-2; D possibly corresponds to TRBD1 (6 bases). The CDR3 covers 16 residues. Deletions cut 5 bases from V and 2 bases from J, with 18 bases between. The V gene's germline CDR1 is SGHVS and CDR2 FQNEAQ. The CDR3 protein is CASSTDRRGGNYGYTF. The CDR3 nucleotides are TGTGCCAGCAGCACCGATCGGAGGGGGGGGAACTATGGCTACACCTTC. Filled out from reference TRBV7-8 and TRBJ1-2, the complete variable domain reads GAGVSQSPRYKVAKRGQDVALRCDPISGHVSLFWYQQALGQGPEFLTYFQNEAQLDKSGLPSDRFFAERPEGSVSTLKIQRTQQEDSAVYLCASSTDRRGGNYGYTFGSGTRLTVV.